This T cell receptor beta chain was recovered during a study of response to subunit inactivated influenza vaccine. Study-wide points: The authors suggested that every seasonal influenza vaccination recruits few new T cells.

TCRdb used MiXCR to reprocess the RT-PCR reads, holding one entry per CDR3 protein. The sample lists more than 600,000 distinct CDR3 sequences; roughly 20% were seen once. This clonotype came up a few times. Its antigen remains unknown. The source was PBMCs from blood, collected roughly 5 days after vaccination. The sequence derives from a man in his fifties or sixties who received an inactivated influenza vaccine.

CDR3 bases: TGTGCCAGCAGCTGGGGGCCTCCCCTGGCGCAAGAGACCCAGTACTTC. Its protein is CASSWGPPLAQETQYF. The J gene is TRBJ2-5, the V gene TRBV5-6; the D gene is possibly TRBD1 (6 bases). V was shortened by 3 bases and J by 2 bases, with 17 bases between the two germline ends. Germline CDR1 reads SGHDT; CDR2 reads YYEEEE. The CDR3 is 16 amino acids.